The entry below gives a single TCR beta chain sequence along with its context. CDR3 length: 17 amino acids. Germline loops: CDR1 MNHEY, CDR2 SMNVEV (reference sequence). V dropped 5 bases and J dropped 1; count of bases not matched to a gene: 10. The data are from a study of T cell responses to AZD1222 COVID-19 vaccine. Data came from immunoSEQ multiplex PCR; TCRdb stores just in-frame clones and leaves some out. Of roughly 120,000 clones in the sample, roughly 89% were seen once. This sequence joins TRBV27 and TRBJ1-5, with 8 nucleotides matching TRBD1. The sample here was peripheral blood, taken on day 0 of AZD1222 vaccination. The clonotype comes from an adult in good health. DNA for the CDR3: TGTGCCAGCAGTCCTCGACAGGGGACGCGAAGCAATCAGCCCCAGCATTTT. Residues: CASSPRQGTRSNQPQHF.